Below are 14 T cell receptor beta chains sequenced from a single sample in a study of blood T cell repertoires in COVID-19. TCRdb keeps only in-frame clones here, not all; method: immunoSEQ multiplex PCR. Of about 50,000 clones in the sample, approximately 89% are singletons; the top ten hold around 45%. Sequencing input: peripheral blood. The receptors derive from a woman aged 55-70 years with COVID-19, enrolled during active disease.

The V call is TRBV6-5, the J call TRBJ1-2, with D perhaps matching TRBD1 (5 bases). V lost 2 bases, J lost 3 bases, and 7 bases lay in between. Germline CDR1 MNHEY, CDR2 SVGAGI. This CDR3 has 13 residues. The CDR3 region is CASSYQGYYGYTF. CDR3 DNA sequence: TGTGCCAGCAGTTACCAGGGCTACTATGGCTACACCTTC.

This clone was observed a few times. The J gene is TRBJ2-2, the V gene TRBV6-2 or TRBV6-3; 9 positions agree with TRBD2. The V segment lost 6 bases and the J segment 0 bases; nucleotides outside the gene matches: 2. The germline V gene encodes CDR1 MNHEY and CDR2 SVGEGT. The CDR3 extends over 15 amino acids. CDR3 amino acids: CASSLAGPNTGELFF. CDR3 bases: TGTGCCAGCAGCCTAGCGGGGCCGAACACCGGGGAGCTGTTTTTT.

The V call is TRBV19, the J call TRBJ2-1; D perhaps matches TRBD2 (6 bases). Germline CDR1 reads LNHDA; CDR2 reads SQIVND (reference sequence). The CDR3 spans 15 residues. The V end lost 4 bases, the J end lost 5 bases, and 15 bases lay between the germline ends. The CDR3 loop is CASSTGAGTNNEQFF. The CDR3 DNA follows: TGTGCCAGTAGTACCGGTGCGGGGACGAACAATGAGCAGTTCTTC.

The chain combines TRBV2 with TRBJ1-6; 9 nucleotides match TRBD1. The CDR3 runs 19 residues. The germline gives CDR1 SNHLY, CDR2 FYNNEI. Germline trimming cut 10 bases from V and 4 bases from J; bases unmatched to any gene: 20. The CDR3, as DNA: TGTGCCACCTGGGGACCGGGACAGGGTGTCGACGGATATAATTCACCCCTCCACTTT. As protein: CATWGPGQGVDGYNSPLHF. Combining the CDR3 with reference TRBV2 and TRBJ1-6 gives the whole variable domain EPEVTQTPSHQVTQMGQEVILRCVPISNHLYFYWYRQILGQKVEFLVSFYNNEISEKSEIFDDQFSVERPDGSNFTLKIRSTKLEDSAMYFCATWGPGQGVDGYNSPLHFGNGTRLTVT.

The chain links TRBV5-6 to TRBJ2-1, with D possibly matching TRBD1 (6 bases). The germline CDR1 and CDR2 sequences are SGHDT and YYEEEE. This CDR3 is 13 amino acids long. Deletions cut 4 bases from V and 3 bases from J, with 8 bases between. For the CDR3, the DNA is TGTGCCAGCAGCGTGGACAGCTACAATGAGCAGTTCTTC. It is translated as CASSVDSYNEQFF.

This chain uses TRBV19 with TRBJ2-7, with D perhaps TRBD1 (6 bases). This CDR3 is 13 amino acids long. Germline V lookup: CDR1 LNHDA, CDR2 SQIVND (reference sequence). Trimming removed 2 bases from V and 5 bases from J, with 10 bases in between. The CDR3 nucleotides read TGTGCCAGTAGTATACAGGGGTTCAACGAGCAGTACTTC. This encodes CASSIQGFNEQYF.

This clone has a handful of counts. This CDR3 reads CASSYEQNYGYTF. DNA for the CDR3: TGTGCCAGCAGTTACGAACAGAACTATGGCTACACCTTC. This sequence joins TRBV6-5 and TRBJ1-2; D gene uncertain. V gave up 2 bases and J gave up 2 bases, with 6 bases separating them. Germline V gene data show CDR1 as MNHEY and CDR2 as SVGAGI. This CDR3 spans 13 amino acids.

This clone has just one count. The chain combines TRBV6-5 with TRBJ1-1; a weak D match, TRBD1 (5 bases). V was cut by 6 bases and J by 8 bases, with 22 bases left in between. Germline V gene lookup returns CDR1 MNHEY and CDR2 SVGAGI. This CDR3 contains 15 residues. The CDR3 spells CASSQLFGGPGEAFF. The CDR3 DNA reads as TGTGCCAGCAGCCAACTATTCGGGGGTCCGGGGGAAGCTTTCTTT.

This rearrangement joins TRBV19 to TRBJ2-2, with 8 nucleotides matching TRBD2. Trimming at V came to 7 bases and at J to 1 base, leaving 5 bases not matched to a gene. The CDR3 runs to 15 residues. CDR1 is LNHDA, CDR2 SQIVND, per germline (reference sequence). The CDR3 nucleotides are TGTGCCAGTATGGAGCGGGGGCGGAACACCGGGGAGCTGTTTTTT. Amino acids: CASMERGRNTGELFF.

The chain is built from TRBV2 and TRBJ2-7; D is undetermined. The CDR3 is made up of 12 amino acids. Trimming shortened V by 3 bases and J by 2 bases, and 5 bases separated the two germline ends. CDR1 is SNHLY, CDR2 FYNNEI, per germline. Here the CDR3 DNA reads TGTGCCAGCAGTGACCTTACCTACGAGCAGTACTTC. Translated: CASSDLTYEQYF.

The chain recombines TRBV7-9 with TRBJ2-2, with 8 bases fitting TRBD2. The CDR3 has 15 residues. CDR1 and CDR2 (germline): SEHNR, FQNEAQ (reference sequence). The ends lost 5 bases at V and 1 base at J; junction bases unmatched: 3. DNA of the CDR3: TGTGCCAGCAGCCCGGGGGGGGTGAACACCGGGGAGCTGTTTTTT. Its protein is CASSPGGVNTGELFF.

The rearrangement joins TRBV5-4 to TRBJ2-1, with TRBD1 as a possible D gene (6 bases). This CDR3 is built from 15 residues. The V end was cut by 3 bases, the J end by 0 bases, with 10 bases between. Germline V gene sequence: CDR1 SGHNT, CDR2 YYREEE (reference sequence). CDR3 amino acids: CASSSTGISYNEQFF. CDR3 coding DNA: TGTGCCAGCAGCTCTACAGGGATCTCCTACAATGAGCAGTTCTTC.

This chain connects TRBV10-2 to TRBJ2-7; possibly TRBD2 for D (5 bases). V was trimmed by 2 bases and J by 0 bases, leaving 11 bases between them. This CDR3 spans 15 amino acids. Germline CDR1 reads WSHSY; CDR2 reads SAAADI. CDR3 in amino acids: CASSETSTTSYEQYF. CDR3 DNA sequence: TGCGCCAGCAGTGAGACTAGTACAACCTCCTACGAGCAGTACTTC.

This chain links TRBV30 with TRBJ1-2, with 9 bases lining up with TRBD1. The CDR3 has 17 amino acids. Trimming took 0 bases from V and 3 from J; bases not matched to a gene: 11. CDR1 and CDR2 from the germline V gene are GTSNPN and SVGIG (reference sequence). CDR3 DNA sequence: TGTGCCTGGAGTGTACAGCGGGGACAGGGTTATGACTATGGCTACACCTTC. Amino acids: CAWSVQRGQGYDYGYTF.